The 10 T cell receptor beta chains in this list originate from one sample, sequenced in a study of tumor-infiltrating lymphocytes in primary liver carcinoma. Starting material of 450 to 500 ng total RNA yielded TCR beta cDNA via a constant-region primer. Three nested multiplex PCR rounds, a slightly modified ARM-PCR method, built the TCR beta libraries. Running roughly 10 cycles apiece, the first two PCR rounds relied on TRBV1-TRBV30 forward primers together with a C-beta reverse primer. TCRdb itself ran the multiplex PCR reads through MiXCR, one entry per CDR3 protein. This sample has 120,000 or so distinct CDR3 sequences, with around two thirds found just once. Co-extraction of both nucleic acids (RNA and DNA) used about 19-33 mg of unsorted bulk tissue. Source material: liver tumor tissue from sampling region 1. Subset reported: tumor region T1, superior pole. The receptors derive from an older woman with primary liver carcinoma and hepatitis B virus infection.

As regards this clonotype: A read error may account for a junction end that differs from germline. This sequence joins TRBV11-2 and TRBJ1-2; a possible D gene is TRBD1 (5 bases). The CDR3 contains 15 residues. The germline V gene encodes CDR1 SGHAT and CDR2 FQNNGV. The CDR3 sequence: CASSSVGDPVYGHTF. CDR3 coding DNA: TGTGCCAGCAGCTCAGTTGGGGACCCCGTCTATGGCCACACCTTC.

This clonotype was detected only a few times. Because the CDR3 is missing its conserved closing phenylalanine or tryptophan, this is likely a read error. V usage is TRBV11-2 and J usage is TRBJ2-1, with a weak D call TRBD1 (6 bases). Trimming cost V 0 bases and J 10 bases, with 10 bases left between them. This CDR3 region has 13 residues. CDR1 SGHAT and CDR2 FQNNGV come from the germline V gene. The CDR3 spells CASSLEAQGEQFL. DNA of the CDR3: TGTGCCAGCAGCTTAGAGGCCCAGGGGGAGCAGTTCCTC.

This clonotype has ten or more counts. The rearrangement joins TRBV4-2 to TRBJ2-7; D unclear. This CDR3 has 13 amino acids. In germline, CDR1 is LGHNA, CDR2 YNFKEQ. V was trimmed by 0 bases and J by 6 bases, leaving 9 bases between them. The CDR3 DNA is TGTGCCAGCAGCCAAGAAGCGTCGGTCGAGCAGTACTTC. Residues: CASSQEASVEQYF.

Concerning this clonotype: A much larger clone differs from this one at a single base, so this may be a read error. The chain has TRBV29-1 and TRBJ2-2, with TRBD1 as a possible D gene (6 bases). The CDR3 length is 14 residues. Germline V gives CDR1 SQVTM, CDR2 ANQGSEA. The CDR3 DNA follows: TGCAGCGCCCTAGGACAGACGAAGACCGGGGAGCTGTTTTTT. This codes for CSALGQTKTGELFF.

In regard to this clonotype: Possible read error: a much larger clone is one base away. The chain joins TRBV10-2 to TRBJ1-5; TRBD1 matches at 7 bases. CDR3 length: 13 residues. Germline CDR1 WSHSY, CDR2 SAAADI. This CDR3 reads CARSDRANQPQHF. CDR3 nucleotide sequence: TGCGCCAGGAGTGACAGGGCGAATCAGCCCCAGCATTTT.

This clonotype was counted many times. The CDR3 region has the DNA TGCAGCGTTGGCCATAACTCTGGAAACACCATATATTTT. It is translated as CSVGHNSGNTIYF. The chain is built from TRBV29-1 and TRBJ1-3, with unresolved D. V was shortened by 4 bases and J by 0 bases, with 7 bases between the two germline ends. CDR1 is SQVTM and CDR2 is ANQGSEA in the germline V gene. This CDR3 region has 13 residues.

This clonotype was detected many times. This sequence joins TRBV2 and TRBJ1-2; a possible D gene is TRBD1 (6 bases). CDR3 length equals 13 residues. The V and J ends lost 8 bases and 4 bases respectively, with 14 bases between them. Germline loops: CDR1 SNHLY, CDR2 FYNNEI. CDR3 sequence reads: CASLDSPSYGYTF. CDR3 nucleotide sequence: TGTGCCAGCTTGGACAGCCCGAGCTATGGCTACACCTTC. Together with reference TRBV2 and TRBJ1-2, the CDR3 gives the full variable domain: EPEVTQTPSHQVTQMGQEVILRCVPISNHLYFYWYRQILGQKVEFLVSFYNNEISEKSEIFDDQFSVERPDGSNFTLKIRSTKLEDSAMYFCASLDSPSYGYTFGSGTRLTVV.

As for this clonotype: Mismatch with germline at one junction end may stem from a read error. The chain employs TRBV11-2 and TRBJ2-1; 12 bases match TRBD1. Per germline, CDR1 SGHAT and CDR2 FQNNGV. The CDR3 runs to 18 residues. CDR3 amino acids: CASSLSAGGTGGGDEQFF. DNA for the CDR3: TGTGCCAGTAGCTTATCGGCGGGCGGGACAGGGGGCGGAGATGAGCAGTTCTTC.

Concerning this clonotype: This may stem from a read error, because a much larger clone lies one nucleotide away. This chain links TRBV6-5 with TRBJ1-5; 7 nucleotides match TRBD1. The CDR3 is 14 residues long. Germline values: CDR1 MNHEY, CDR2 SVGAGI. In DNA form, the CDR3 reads TGTGCCGGCAGTCCCACAGGGGACAATCAGCCCCAGCATTTT. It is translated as CAGSPTGDNQPQHF.

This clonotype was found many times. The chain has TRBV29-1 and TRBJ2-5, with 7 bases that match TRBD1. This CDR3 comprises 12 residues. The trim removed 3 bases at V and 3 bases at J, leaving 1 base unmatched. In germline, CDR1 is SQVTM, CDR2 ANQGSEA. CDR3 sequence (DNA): TGCAGCGTTGACGGGACAGAAGAGACCCAGTACTTC. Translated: CSVDGTEETQYF.